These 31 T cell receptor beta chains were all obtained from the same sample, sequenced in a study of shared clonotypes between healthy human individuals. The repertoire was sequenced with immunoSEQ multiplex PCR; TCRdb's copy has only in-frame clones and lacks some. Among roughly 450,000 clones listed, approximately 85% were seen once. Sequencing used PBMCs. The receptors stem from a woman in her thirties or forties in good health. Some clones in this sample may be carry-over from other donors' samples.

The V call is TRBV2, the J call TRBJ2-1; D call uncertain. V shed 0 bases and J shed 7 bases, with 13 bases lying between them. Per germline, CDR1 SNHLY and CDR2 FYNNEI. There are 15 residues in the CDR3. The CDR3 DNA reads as TGTGCCAGCAGTGAAGCTCGGACCCCCTTTAATGAGCAGTTCTTC. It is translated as CASSEARTPFNEQFF.

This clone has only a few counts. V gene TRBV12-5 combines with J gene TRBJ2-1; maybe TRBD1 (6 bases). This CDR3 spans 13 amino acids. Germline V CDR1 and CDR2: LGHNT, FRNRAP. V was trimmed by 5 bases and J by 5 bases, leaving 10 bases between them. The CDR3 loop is CASGRDTHNEQFF. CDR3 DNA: TGTGCTAGTGGTCGGGACACCCACAATGAGCAGTTCTTC.

CDR3 sequence reads: CASSSAGTGQETQYF. The CDR3 DNA is TGCGCCAGCAGCTCGGCCGGGACAGGGCAAGAGACCCAGTACTTC. This rearrangement joins TRBV5-1 to TRBJ2-5, with 9 bases identical to TRBD1. The trim removed 3 bases at V and 2 bases at J, leaving 5 bases unmatched. This CDR3 contains 15 residues. Per the germline V gene, CDR1 is SGHRS and CDR2 is YFSETQ.

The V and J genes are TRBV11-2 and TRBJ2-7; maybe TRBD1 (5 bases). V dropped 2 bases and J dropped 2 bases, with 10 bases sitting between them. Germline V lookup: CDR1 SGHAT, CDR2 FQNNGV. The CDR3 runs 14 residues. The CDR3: CASSLYRSTYEQYF. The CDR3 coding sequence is TGTGCCAGCAGCTTATACAGGAGTACCTACGAGCAGTACTTC.

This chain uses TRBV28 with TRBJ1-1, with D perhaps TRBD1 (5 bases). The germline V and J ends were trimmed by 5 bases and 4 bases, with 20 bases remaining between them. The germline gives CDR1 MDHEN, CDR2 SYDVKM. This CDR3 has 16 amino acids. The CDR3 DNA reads TGTGCCAGCAGTCCGCCGGTGCTGGGGGTTGGCACTGAAGCTTTCTTT. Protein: CASSPPVLGVGTEAFF.

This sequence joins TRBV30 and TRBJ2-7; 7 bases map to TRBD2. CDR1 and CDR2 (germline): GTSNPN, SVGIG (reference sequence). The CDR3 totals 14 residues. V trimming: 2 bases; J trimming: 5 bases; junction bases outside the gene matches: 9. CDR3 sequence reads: CAWSRGGRVNEQYF. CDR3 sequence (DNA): TGTGCCTGGAGTAGGGGCGGGAGAGTGAACGAGCAGTACTTC.

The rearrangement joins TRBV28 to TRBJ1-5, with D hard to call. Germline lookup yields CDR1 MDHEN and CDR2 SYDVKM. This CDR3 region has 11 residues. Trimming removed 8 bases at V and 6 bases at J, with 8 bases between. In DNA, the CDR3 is TGTGCCAGCGCGCTTGGTCAGCCCCAGCATTTT. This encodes CASALGQPQHF.

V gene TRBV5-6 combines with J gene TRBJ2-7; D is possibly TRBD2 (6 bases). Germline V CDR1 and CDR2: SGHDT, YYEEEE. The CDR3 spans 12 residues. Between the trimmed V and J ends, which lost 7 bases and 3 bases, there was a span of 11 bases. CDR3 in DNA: TGTGCCAGCTTTGGGCGGGGCTACGAGCAGTACTTC. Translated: CASFGRGYEQYF.

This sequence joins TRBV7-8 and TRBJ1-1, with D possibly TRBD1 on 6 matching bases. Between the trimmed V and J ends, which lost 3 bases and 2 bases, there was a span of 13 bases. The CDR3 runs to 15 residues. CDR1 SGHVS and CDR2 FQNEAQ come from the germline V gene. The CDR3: CASSLRGALNTEAFF. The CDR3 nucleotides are TGTGCCAGCAGCTTGAGGGGGGCTCTCAACACTGAAGCTTTCTTT. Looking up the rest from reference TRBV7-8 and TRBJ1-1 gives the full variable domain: GAGVSQSPRYKVAKRGQDVALRCDPISGHVSLFWYQQALGQGPEFLTYFQNEAQLDKSGLPSDRFFAERPEGSVSTLKIQRTQQEDSAVYLCASSLRGALNTEAFFGQGTRLTVV.

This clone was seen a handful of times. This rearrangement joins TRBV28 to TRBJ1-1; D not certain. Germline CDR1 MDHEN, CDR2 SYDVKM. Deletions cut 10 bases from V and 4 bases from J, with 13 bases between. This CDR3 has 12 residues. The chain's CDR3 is CATQSHPTEAFF. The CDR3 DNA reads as TGTGCCACCCAGTCCCACCCCACTGAAGCTTTCTTT.

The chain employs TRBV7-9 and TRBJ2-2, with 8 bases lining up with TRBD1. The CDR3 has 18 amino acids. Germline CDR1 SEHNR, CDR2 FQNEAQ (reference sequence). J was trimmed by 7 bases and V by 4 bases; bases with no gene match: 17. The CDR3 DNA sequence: TGTGCCAGCAGCTCCCGGGCGGACAGGGAGATACGGGGCGGGGAGCTGTTTTTT. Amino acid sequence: CASSSRADREIRGGELFF.

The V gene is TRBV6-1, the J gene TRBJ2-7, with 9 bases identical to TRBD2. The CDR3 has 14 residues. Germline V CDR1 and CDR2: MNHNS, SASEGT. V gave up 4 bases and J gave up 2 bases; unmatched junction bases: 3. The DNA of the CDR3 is TGTGCCAGCAGTGGGACTAGCGTAGCCTACGAGCAGTACTTC. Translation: CASSGTSVAYEQYF.

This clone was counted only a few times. In DNA form, the CDR3 reads TGTGCCAGCAGCTTGGGCGACAGGGCCCCTCCCTACGAGCAGTACTTC. Translation: CASSLGDRAPPYEQYF. The chain joins TRBV7-3 to TRBJ2-7; 7 nucleotides align to TRBD1. V was pared by 3 bases and J by 2 bases, with 10 bases of the junction left unmatched. This CDR3 has 16 amino acids. Per germline, CDR1 SGHTA and CDR2 FQGTGA.

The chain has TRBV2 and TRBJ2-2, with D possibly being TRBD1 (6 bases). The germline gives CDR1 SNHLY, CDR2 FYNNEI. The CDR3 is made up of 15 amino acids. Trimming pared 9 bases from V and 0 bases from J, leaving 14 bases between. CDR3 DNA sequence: TGTGCCAGGGGACCCGGGACAACGAACACCGGGGAGCTGTTTTTT. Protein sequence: CARGPGTTNTGELFF.

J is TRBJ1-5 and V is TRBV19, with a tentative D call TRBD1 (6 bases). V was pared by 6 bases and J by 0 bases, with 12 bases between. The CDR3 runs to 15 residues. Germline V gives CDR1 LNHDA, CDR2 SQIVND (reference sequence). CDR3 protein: CASRTTGNSNQPQHF. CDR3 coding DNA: TGTGCCAGTAGAACCACAGGGAATAGCAATCAGCCCCAGCATTTT.

This CDR3 is CASSLAGWRQGTIQPQHF. CDR3 bases: TGTGCCAGCAGCTTAGCGGGATGGAGACAGGGGACGATTCAGCCCCAGCATTTT. J is TRBJ1-5 and V is TRBV7-8; 8 nucleotides match TRBD1. Germline values: CDR1 SGHVS, CDR2 FQNEAQ. After removal of 0 bases from V and 6 bases from J, the junction contained 13 bases not matched to a gene. The CDR3 sequence is 18 residues long.

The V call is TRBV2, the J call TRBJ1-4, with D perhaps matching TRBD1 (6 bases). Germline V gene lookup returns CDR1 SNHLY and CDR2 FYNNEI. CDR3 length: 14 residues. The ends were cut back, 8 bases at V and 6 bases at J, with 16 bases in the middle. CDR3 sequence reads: CASRGGLIDEKLFF. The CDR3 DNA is TGTGCCAGCCGAGGGGGGCTTATTGATGAAAAACTGTTTTTT.

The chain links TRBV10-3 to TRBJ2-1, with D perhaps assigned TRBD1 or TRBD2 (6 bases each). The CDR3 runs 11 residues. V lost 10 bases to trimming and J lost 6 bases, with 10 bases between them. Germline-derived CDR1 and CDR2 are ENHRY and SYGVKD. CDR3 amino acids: CATGAANEQFF. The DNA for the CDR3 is TGTGCCACGGGGGCGGCCAATGAGCAGTTCTTC.

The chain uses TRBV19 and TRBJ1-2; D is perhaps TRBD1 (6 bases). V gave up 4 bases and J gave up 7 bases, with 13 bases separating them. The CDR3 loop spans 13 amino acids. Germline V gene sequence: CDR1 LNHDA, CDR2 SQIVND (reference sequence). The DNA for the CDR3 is TGTGCCAGTAGTACCCCGAGCAGGGGTGGCTACACCTTC. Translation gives CASSTPSRGGYTF.

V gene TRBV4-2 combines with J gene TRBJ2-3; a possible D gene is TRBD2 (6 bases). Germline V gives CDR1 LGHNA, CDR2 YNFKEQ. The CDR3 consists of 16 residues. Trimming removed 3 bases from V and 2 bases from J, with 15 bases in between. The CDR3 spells CASSHHRDSSTDTQYF. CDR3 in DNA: TGTGCCAGCAGCCATCATAGGGACTCGTCCACAGATACGCAGTATTTT.

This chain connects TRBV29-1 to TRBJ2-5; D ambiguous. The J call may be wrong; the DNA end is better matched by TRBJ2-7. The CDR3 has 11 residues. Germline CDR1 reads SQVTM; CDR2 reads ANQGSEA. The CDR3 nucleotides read TGCAGCGTTGATACGGGCTACGAGCAGTACTTC. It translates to CSVDTGYEQYF.

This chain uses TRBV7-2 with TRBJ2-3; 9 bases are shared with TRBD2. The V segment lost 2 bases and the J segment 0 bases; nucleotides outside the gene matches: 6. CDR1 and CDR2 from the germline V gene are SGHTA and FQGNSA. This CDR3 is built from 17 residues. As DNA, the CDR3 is TGTGCCAGCAGCTTACTAGCGGGGCGTACTAGCACAGATACGCAGTATTTT. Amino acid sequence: CASSLLAGRTSTDTQYF.

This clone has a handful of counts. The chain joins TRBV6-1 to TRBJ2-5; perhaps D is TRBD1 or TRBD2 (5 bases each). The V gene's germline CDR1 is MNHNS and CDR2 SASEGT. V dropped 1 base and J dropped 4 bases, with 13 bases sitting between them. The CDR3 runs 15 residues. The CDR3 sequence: CASSEEYVGGETQYF. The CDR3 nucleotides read TGTGCCAGCAGTGAAGAGTACGTTGGGGGAGAGACCCAGTACTTC.

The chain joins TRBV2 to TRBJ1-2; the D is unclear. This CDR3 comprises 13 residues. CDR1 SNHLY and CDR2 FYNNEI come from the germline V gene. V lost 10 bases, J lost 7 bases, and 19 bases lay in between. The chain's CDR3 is CATNQAPALGYTF. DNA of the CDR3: TGTGCCACCAATCAGGCCCCGGCACTTGGCTACACCTTC.

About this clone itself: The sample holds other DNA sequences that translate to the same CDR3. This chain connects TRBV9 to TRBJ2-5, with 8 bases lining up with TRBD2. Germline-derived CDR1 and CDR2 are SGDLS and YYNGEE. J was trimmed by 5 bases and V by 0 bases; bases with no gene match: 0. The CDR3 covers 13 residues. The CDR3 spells CASSVGGGETQYF. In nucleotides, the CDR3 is TGTGCCAGCAGCGTAGGCGGGGGGGAGACCCAGTACTTC.

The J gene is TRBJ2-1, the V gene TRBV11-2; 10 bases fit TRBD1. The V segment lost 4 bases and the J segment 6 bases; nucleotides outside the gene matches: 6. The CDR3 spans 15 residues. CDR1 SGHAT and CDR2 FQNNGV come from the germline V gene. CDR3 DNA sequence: TGTGCCAGCAGCTCACCCGGGACAGGGGTCAATGAGCAGTTCTTC. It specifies CASSSPGTGVNEQFF.

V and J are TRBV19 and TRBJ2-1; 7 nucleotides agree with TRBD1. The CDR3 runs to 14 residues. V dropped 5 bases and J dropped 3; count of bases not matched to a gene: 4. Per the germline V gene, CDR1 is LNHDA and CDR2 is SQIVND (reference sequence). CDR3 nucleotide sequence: TGTGCCAGTAGTGACAGGGCTAACTACAATGAGCAGTTCTTC. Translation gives CASSDRANYNEQFF.

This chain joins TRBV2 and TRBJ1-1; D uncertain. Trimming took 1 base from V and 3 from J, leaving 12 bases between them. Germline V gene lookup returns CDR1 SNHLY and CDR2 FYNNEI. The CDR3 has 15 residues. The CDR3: CASSEGARRDTEAFF. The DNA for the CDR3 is TGTGCCAGCAGTGAAGGGGCCCGCCGGGACACTGAAGCTTTCTTT. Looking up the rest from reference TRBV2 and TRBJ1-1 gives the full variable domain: EPEVTQTPSHQVTQMGQEVILRCVPISNHLYFYWYRQILGQKVEFLVSFYNNEISEKSEIFDDQFSVERPDGSNFTLKIRSTKLEDSAMYFCASSEGARRDTEAFFGQGTRLTVV.

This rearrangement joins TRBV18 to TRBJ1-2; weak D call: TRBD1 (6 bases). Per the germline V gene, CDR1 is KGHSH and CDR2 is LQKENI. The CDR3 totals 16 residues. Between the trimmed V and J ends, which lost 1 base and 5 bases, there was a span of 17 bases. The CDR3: CASSPQVAGERYGYTF. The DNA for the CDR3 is TGTGCCAGCTCACCACAGGTAGCAGGGGAACGATATGGCTACACCTTC.

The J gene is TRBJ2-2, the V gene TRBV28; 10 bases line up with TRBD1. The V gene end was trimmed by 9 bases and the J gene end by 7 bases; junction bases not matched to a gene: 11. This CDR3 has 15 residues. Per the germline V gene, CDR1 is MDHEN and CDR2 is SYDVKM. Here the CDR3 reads CASKLRQGADGELFF. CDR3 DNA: TGTGCCAGTAAACTCCGACAGGGGGCTGACGGGGAGCTGTTTTTT.

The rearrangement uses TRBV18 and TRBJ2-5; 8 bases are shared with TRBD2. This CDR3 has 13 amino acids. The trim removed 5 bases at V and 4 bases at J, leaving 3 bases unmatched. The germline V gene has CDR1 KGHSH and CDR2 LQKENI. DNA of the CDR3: TGTGCCAGCTCAACAAGCGGGAGAGAGACCCAGTACTTC. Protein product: CASSTSGRETQYF.